This T cell receptor (beta chain) is from a study of T cell repertoires in cytomegalovirus infection. At the level of the study: CMV infection plus the matching HLA type was flagged by public TCR beta signatures.

In TCRdb, the reads were re-called with MiXCR into one record per CDR3 protein. The sample includes roughly 310,000 distinct CDR3 sequences, about a sixth seen only once; the top ten take around 12%. The CDR3 sequence is 14 residues long. Trimming took 4 bases from V and 7 from J, leaving 16 bases between them. From germline, CDR1 is LGHNA and CDR2 YSLEER. The chain employs TRBV4-3 and TRBJ1-2, with D possibly matching TRBD1 (6 bases). The TCR was taken from a human donor in good health (CMV status not recorded). Some clones in this sample may be carry-over from other donors' samples. What was sequenced was PBMCs. As DNA, the CDR3 is TGCGCCAGCAGCCGATTAACAGGGCTGAGTGGCTACACCTTC. Translating gives CASSRLTGLSGYTF.